Shown below are 17 T cell receptor beta chains from a single sample sequenced in a study of T-cell reconstitution after alpha-beta-depleted transplantation in children. A TCRbeta library incorporating unique molecular identifiers was prepared. TCRdb re-analysed the PCR reads in MiXCR, keeping a single row per CDR3 protein. The table lists approximately 82,000 distinct CDR3 sequences, 15% to 19% of them singletons. The material was PBMCs, mostly from graft donor cells, obtained 180 days after TCRalphabeta/CD19-depleted stem cell transplant. The receptors were sampled from a male patient between 2 and 9 years old who had a stem cell transplant for acute lymphoblastic leukemia, so the T cells may come from the graft donor.

This chain links TRBV12-3 or TRBV12-4 with TRBJ2-1; TRBD1 is a possible D gene (6 bases). Trimming stripped 5 bases from V and 2 bases from J, with 16 bases between. This CDR3 contains 16 residues. The CDR3 nucleotides read TGTGCCAGCAGTCTGACCAGGGGTATAACCTACAATGAGCAGTTCTTC. This codes for CASSLTRGITYNEQFF.

In this sample, this clonotype turned up many times. The chain links TRBV12-3 or TRBV12-4 to TRBJ1-2; unclear D gene. Trimming removed 8 bases from V and 2 bases from J, with 18 bases in between. CDR3 length: 15 residues. Written as DNA, the CDR3 is TGTGCCAGCTCCTTTGGGCGTCGGCAGAACTATGGCTACACCTTC. Protein product: CASSFGRRQNYGYTF.

This clonotype was counted only a few times. This chain joins TRBV20-1 and TRBJ2-2; D is possibly TRBD2 (5 bases). Germline CDR1 DFQATT, CDR2 SNEGSKA (reference sequence). The germline V and J ends were trimmed by 3 bases and 4 bases, with 12 bases remaining between them. The CDR3 totals 14 residues. The CDR3: CSASRSGVTGELFF. The DNA for the CDR3 is TGCAGTGCTAGCAGAAGCGGAGTCACCGGGGAGCTGTTTTTT.

The gene calls are TRBV24-1 and TRBJ2-7; weak D call: TRBD1 (6 bases). The length of the CDR3 is 16 residues. CDR1 is KGHDR and CDR2 is SFDVKD in the germline V gene. V lost 1 base to trimming and J lost 0 bases, with 12 bases between them. The CDR3 DNA reads as TGTGCCACCAGTGATTTTGGGGACATTCACTCCTACGAGCAGTACTTC. Amino acids: CATSDFGDIHSYEQYF.

The chain links TRBV5-4 to TRBJ1-1; no clear D. Germline-derived CDR1 and CDR2 are SGHNT and YYREEE (reference sequence). The V end was cut by 7 bases, the J end by 0 bases, with 10 bases between. The CDR3 length is 13 residues. CDR3 sequence: CASLKEMNTEAFF. CDR3 DNA: TGTGCCAGCTTAAAGGAGATGAACACTGAAGCTTTCTTT.

This clonotype was seen repeatedly, ten times or more. The chain carries TRBV25-1 and TRBJ2-7, with 7 bases aligning to TRBD2. Looked up from germline, CDR1 is MGHDK and CDR2 is SYGVNS. V was pared by 1 base and J by 5 bases, with 5 bases of the junction left unmatched. The CDR3 consists of 14 residues. The CDR3 sequence: CASSELGGGHEQYF. The CDR3, as DNA: TGTGCCAGCAGTGAATTGGGGGGGGGACACGAGCAGTACTTC.

In its sample, this clonotype was seen a few times. This sequence joins TRBV20-1 and TRBJ2-1; 7 bases fit TRBD1. V was clipped by 6 bases and J by 6 bases; unmatched bases: 14. The CDR3 totals 15 residues. Germline V gene data show CDR1 as DFQATT and CDR2 as SNEGSKA (reference sequence). Here the CDR3 DNA reads TGCAGTGCCGGAAAGGGGGACAGTGACGCCAATGAGCAGTTCTTC. It is translated as CSAGKGDSDANEQFF.

This clonotype occurred a few times. The chain couples TRBV27 to TRBJ2-1; 7 nucleotides align to TRBD1. V gave up 3 bases and J gave up 5 bases; unmatched junction bases: 4. Germline CDR1 MNHEY, CDR2 SMNVEV (reference sequence). The CDR3 is 14 amino acids. The CDR3 is CASSFGQVHNEQFF. The CDR3 bases are TGTGCCAGCAGTTTCGGACAGGTCCACAATGAGCAGTTCTTC.

This clonotype was detected many times. This rearrangement joins TRBV15 to TRBJ2-1; D may be TRBD1 (6 bases). The CDR3 extends over 15 amino acids. Germline V CDR1 and CDR2: LNHNV, YYDKDF (reference sequence). V was clipped by 1 base and J by 7 bases, with 14 bases between them. This CDR3 reads CATSRGRGGRNEQFF. In DNA form, the CDR3 reads TGTGCCACCAGCAGAGGTAGAGGGGGTCGAAATGAGCAGTTCTTC.

There are a few counts of this clonotype. This sequence joins TRBV29-1 and TRBJ2-1; possibly TRBD1 for D (5 bases). V gave up 3 bases and J gave up 7 bases, with 19 bases separating them. The CDR3 runs 15 residues. CDR1 and CDR2 from the germline V gene are SQVTM and ANQGSEA. Here the CDR3 DNA reads TGCAGCGTTGATTCGCAGGGCGCCTTAGGGAATGAGCAGTTCTTC. Translated: CSVDSQGALGNEQFF.

About this clonotype: One end of the junction is discordant with germline, which a read error may explain. V is TRBV5-8 and J is TRBJ1-5; D might be TRBD1 (6 bases). Germline V gives CDR1 SGHTS, CDR2 YDEGEE. The CDR3 sequence is 15 residues long. CDR3 amino acids: CPSSRGQNSNQPQHF. The DNA of the CDR3 is TGTCCCAGCAGCCGCGGACAGAATAGCAATCAGCCCCAGCATTTT.

The chain combines TRBV6-2 or TRBV6-3 with TRBJ1-1; no definite D call. The CDR3 is 16 amino acids. Germline CDR1 reads MNHEY; CDR2 reads SVGEGT. With 7 bases removed from V and 2 bases from J, the gap between germline ends came to 20 bases. The CDR3 region is CASIRSRQQINTEAFF. CDR3 DNA sequence: TGTGCCAGCATCCGCTCCCGTCAACAGATAAACACTGAAGCTTTCTTT.

This clonotype appeared a few times. The chain employs TRBV7-6 and TRBJ2-2; TRBD2 agrees at 13 bases. V lost 5 bases and J lost 7; bases outside the gene matches: 4. Germline V gene sequence: CDR1 SGHVS, CDR2 FNYEAQ. The length of the CDR3 is 15 residues. Written as DNA, the CDR3 is TGTGCCAGCAGCCGGACTAGCGGGGGACTCGGGGAGCTGTTTTTT. The encoded protein is CASSRTSGGLGELFF.

The chain is built from TRBV6-5 and TRBJ2-1, with D hard to call. V was shortened by 6 bases and J by 8 bases, with 11 bases between the two germline ends. This CDR3 contains 12 residues. Germline V gene lookup returns CDR1 MNHEY and CDR2 SVGAGI. The CDR3 sequence is CASRTRHHEQFF. CDR3 sequence (DNA): TGTGCCAGCAGGACCCGGCACCATGAGCAGTTCTTC.

This clonotype was seen more than once but under ten times. The chain employs TRBV11-2 and TRBJ2-3; 8 nucleotides align to TRBD2. V trimming: 1 base; J trimming: 3 bases; junction bases outside the gene matches: 6. The germline V gene encodes CDR1 SGHAT and CDR2 FQNNGV. This CDR3 is 16 amino acids long. For the CDR3, the DNA is TGTGCCAGCAGCTTAGGAGCGGGGGAGAGGACAGATACGCAGTATTTT. Its translation is CASSLGAGERTDTQYF.

This clonotype was seen a few times. This chain connects TRBV5-1 to TRBJ1-2; D is undetermined. V lost 0 bases and J lost 8, with 14 bases in between. Germline loops: CDR1 SGHRS, CDR2 YFSETQ. The CDR3 consists of 14 residues. CDR3 loop: CASSLERGVRGYTF. The DNA for the CDR3 is TGCGCCAGCAGCTTGGAACGGGGAGTGAGGGGCTACACCTTC.

The chain joins TRBV7-2 to TRBJ2-7, with TRBD2 identical over 8 bases. Germline trimming cut 1 base from V and 2 bases from J; bases unmatched to any gene: 7. CDR3 size: 16 residues. Per the germline V gene, CDR1 is SGHTA and CDR2 is FQGNSA. The CDR3: CASSLGAGGLTYEQYF. The CDR3 bases are TGTGCCAGCAGCTTAGGGGCGGGAGGTTTAACCTACGAGCAGTACTTC.